Below, 14 T cell receptor beta chains from the same sample are listed, as sequenced in a study of blood T cell repertoires in COVID-19. Sequencing used immunoSEQ multiplex PCR; TCRdb keeps in-frame clones, though not all of them. This sample carries 200,000 to 250,000 clones, 88% of them seen once, and the ten largest clones take approximately 2.6%. The specimen sequenced was peripheral blood. Source of these receptors: a woman aged 55-69 years with acute or convalescent COVID-19.

The rearrangement joins TRBV7-2 to TRBJ2-3; TRBD2 aligns across 8 bases. J was trimmed by 4 bases and V by 2 bases; bases with no gene match: 2. The CDR3 sequence is 14 residues long. Germline V gene data show CDR1 as SGHTA and CDR2 as FQGNSA. CDR3 sequence (DNA): TGTGCCAGCAGCTTATCGGGGGGGGCAGATACGCAGTATTTT. This translates into CASSLSGGADTQYF. Drawing the rest from reference TRBV7-2 and TRBJ2-3, the complete variable domain is GAGVSQSPSNKVTEKGKDVELRCDPISGHTALYWYRQSLGQGLEFLIYFQGNSAPDKSGLPSDRFSAERTGGSVSTLTIQRTQQEDSAVYLCASSLSGGADTQYFGPGTRLTVL.

This chain uses TRBV18 with TRBJ2-5; D might be TRBD1 (5 bases). The CDR3 consists of 15 residues. V lost 6 bases, J lost 4 bases, and 18 bases lay in between. From germline, CDR1 is KGHSH and CDR2 LQKENI. CDR3 in amino acids: CASSPDQGQGETQYF. The CDR3 DNA is TGTGCCAGCTCTCCCGATCAGGGTCAAGGAGAGACCCAGTACTTC.

This chain links TRBV25-1 with TRBJ2-3; the match to TRBD1 covers 7 bases. With 6 bases clipped from V and 0 bases from J, the junction kept 6 bases outside the gene matches. The CDR3 extends over 15 amino acids. Germline CDR1 and CDR2: MGHDK and SYGVNS. The CDR3 sequence is CASSGDSSSTDTQYF. CDR3 DNA: TGTGCCAGCAGCGGGGACAGCTCTAGCACAGATACGCAGTATTTT.

The V call is TRBV10-2, the J call TRBJ2-1; TRBD2 aligns across 8 bases. The germline gives CDR1 WSHSY, CDR2 SAAADI. V was pared by 0 bases and J by 10 bases, with 8 bases of the junction left unmatched. The CDR3 length is 15 residues. The CDR3 sequence: CASSESGGGIGEQFF. CDR3 coding DNA: TGCGCCAGCAGTGAGTCCGGGGGGGGAATAGGGGAGCAGTTCTTC.

This clone showed up just once. The J gene is TRBJ1-4, the V gene TRBV11-2; unclear D gene. V was clipped by 3 bases and J by 6 bases, with 8 bases between them. This CDR3 contains 13 residues. Germline V gene lookup returns CDR1 SGHAT and CDR2 FQNNGV. CDR3 nucleotide sequence: TGTGCCAGCAGCTTCCGTCGAGATGAAAAACTGTTTTTT. Protein product: CASSFRRDEKLFF.

This chain connects TRBV7-9 to TRBJ2-3; tentatively, D is TRBD1 (6 bases). CDR1 is SEHNR, CDR2 FQNEAQ, per germline (reference sequence). The CDR3 consists of 15 residues. The V and J ends lost 0 bases and 0 bases respectively, with 7 bases between them. The CDR3 DNA reads as TGTGCCAGCAGCTTAGCGGGGGCTAGCACAGATACGCAGTATTTT. Amino acids: CASSLAGASTDTQYF.

This clone was seen more than once but under ten times. The chain employs TRBV18 and TRBJ2-5, with 8 bases lining up with TRBD1. The germline V gene has CDR1 KGHSH and CDR2 LQKENI. The CDR3 contains 13 residues. V shed 5 bases, J shed 5 bases, and the junction held 4 bases outside the gene matches. The CDR3 DNA reads as TGTGCCAGCTCAAGGCAGGGGGCGGAGACCCAGTACTTC. Translated: CASSRQGAETQYF.

This rearrangement joins TRBV6-2 or TRBV6-3 to TRBJ2-7; 10 nucleotides agree with TRBD1. Germline V CDR1 and CDR2: MNHEY, SVGEGT. The CDR3 runs to 12 residues. V trimming: 6 bases; J trimming: 9 bases; junction bases outside the gene matches: 5. The CDR3 DNA reads TGTGCCAGCAGCTGGACAGGGGGTGGGCAGTACTTC. The encoded protein is CASSWTGGGQYF.

The chain recombines TRBV7-8 with TRBJ1-4, with 8 positions matching TRBD1. V dropped 1 base and J dropped 6; count of bases not matched to a gene: 13. The CDR3 length is 18 residues. Looked up from germline, CDR1 is SGHVS and CDR2 is FQNEAQ. The CDR3 DNA follows: TGTGCCAGCAGCTTAGTGGGGGGTGGGGACAGGAGATATGAAAAACTGTTTTTT. Its protein product is CASSLVGGGDRRYEKLFF.

The chain links TRBV18 to TRBJ1-1, with D maybe TRBD1 (6 bases). The V end lost 2 bases, the J end lost 5 bases, and 12 bases lay between the germline ends. CDR3 length equals 14 residues. Looked up from germline, CDR1 is KGHSH and CDR2 is LQKENI. The CDR3 DNA reads TGTGCCAGCTCACCATACAAGGGGGGGACTGAAGCTTTCTTT. The encoded protein is CASSPYKGGTEAFF.

In its sample, this clone was seen once. CDR3 sequence (DNA): TGCGCCAGCAGCTTGGCATGGCAGGGAAATGAAAAACTGTTTTTT. It yields the protein CASSLAWQGNEKLFF. The chain recombines TRBV5-1 with TRBJ1-4; tentative D call: TRBD1 (5 bases). CDR1 SGHRS and CDR2 YFSETQ come from the germline V gene. The CDR3 contains 15 residues. The V gene lost 0 bases and the J gene lost 5 bases, with 11 bases spanning the gap.

The chain links TRBV6-5 to TRBJ1-6; the D is unclear. The CDR3 consists of 13 residues. The V gene lost 7 bases and the J gene lost 6 bases, with 10 bases spanning the gap. The germline V gene encodes CDR1 MNHEY and CDR2 SVGAGI. The CDR3 bases are TGTGCCAGCATGATCTTCGGTAATTCACCCCTCCACTTT. Translating it yields CASMIFGNSPLHF.

V is TRBV3-1 (or the pseudogene TRBV3-2) and J is TRBJ2-5; 9 bases line up with TRBD1. Germline loops: CDR1 LGHDT, CDR2 YNNKEL (reference sequence). CDR3 length: 16 amino acids. V was pared by 2 bases and J by 2 bases, with 6 bases of the junction left unmatched. The CDR3 sequence is CASSQRGTGIQETQYF. CDR3 coding DNA: TGTGCCAGCAGCCAAAGAGGGACAGGGATACAAGAGACCCAGTACTTC.

V and J are TRBV5-1 and TRBJ1-6; D is perhaps TRBD1 (5 bases). Trimming cost V 3 bases and J 7 bases, with 11 bases left between them. CDR1 is SGHRS and CDR2 is YFSETQ in the germline V gene. The CDR3 loop spans 14 amino acids. The CDR3 sequence is CASSSDRQNSPLHF. For the CDR3, the DNA is TGCGCCAGCAGCTCTGACCGACAGAATTCACCCCTCCACTTT.